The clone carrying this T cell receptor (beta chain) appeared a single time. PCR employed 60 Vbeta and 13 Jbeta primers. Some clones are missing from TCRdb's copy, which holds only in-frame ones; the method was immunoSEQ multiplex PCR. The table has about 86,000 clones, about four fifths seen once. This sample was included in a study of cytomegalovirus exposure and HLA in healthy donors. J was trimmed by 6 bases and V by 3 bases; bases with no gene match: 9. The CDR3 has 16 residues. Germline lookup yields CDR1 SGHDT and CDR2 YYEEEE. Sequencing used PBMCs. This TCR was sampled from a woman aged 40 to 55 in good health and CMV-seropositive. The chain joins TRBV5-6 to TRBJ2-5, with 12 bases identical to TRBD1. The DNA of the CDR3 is TGTGCCAGCAGCTGGGGGGGACAGGGGGCGACGAAGACCCAGTACTTC. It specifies CASSWGGQGATKTQYF.